This is a list of T cell receptor beta chains from one sample in a study of cytotoxic CD8 clonotypes in ibrutinib-treated CLL. TCRdb's copy holds only in-frame clones and misses some; the assay was immunoSEQ multiplex PCR. The table records about 160,000 clones, 70% to 85% of them present only once. The sample consisted of PBMCs, taken after 24 months of ibrutinib treatment. The receptors stem from a human donor with chronic lymphocytic leukemia. CDR3s include the opening cysteine and the closing phenylalanine or tryptophan. A D gene is named only where the DNA matches it firmly. Clone size, where shown, is once, few, many, or a class for clones that have expanded.

TRBJ1-2	TRBV7-2	-	-	CASSLVAGDNYGYTF
TRBJ1-4	TRBV6-7	-	-	CASRIGQTATNEKLFF
TRBJ2-1	TRBV5-1	-	-	CASSLELGSYNEQFF
TRBJ1-1	TRBV18	-	TRBD1	CASSQNRGRNTEAFF
TRBJ2-1	TRBV7-2	once	TRBD2	CASSPRTSGRQFF
TRBJ1-1	TRBV18	-	TRBD1	CASFSDRALPSNTEAFF
TRBJ2-3	TRBV5-1	-	TRBD2	CASSLGLADHLTDTQYF
TRBJ1-3	TRBV6-5	-	TRBD1	CASRSTGAAGNTIYF
TRBJ1-2	TRBV7-9	-	-	CASSSTENYGYTF
TRBJ2-5	TRBV7-2	once	-	CASSDPGRRGETQYF
TRBJ2-1	TRBV4-3	-	-	CASSQDTGGLYNEQFF
TRBJ1-1	TRBV5-4	-	TRBD1	CASRLDRGNTEAFF
TRBJ1-2	TRBV6-6	-	-	CASSLLQGHGYTF
TRBJ1-5	TRBV19	few	-	CASSIYGGGRDQPQHF
TRBJ2-2	TRBV6-1	-	-	CASSEASARPGELFF
TRBJ2-6	TRBV18	-	-	CASSPLSIQGTSGANVLTF
TRBJ2-5	TRBV6-5	-	TRBD2	CASSYGRSGGQETQYF
TRBJ2-5	TRBV6-5	-	-	CASSYSAQETQYF
TRBJ1-1	TRBV5-1	-	TRBD1	CASSFTTLQGKAFF
TRBJ1-3	TRBV5-6	-	-	CASVRRSSGNTIYF
TRBJ1-2	TRBV28	few	TRBD1	CASSFLQGYGYTF